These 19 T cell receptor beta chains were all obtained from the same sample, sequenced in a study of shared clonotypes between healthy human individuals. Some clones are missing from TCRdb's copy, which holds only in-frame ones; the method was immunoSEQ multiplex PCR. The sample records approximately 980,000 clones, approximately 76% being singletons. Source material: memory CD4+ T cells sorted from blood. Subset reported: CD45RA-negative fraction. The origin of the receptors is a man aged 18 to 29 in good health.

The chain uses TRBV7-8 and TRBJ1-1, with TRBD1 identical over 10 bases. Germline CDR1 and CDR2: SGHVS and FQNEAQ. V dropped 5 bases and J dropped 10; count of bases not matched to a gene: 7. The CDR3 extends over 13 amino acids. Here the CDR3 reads CASSTRTGGSAFF. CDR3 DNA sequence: TGTGCCAGCAGCACCCGGACAGGGGGATCAGCTTTCTTT.

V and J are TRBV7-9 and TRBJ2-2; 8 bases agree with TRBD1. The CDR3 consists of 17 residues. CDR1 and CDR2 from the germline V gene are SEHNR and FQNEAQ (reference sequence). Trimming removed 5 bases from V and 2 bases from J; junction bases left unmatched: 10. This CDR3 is CASSLRETGANTGELFF. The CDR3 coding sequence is TGTGCCAGCAGCCTACGGGAGACAGGGGCTAACACCGGGGAGCTGTTTTTT.

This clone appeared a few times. The CDR3 bases are TGTGCCAGCAGCGTAGACCTAAACTACGAGCAGTACTTC. Amino acid sequence: CASSVDLNYEQYF. V gene TRBV9 combines with J gene TRBJ2-7; D is uncertain. Trimming stripped 0 bases from V and 3 bases from J, with 7 bases between. The CDR3 has 13 residues. Germline CDR1 is SGDLS and CDR2 is YYNGEE. Full variable domain (outside the CDR3, taken from reference TRBV9 and TRBJ2-7): DSGVTQTPKHLITATGQRVTLRCSPRSGDLSVYWYQQSLDQGLQFLIQYYNGEERAKGNILERFSAQQFPDLHSELNLSSLELGDSALYFCASSVDLNYEQYFGPGTRLTVT.

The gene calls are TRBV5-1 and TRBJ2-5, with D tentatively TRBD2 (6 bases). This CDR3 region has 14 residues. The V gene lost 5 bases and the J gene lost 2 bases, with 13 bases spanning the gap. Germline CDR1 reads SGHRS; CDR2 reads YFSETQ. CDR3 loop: CASREGSRQETQYF. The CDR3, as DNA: TGCGCCAGCAGGGAGGGGAGCCGTCAAGAGACCCAGTACTTC. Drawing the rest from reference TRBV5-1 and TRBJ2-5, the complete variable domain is KAGVTQTPRYLIKTRGQQVTLSCSPISGHRSVSWYQQTPGQGLQFLFEYFSETQRNKGNFPGRFSGRQFSNSRSEMNVSTLELGDSALYLCASREGSRQETQYFGPGTRLLVL.

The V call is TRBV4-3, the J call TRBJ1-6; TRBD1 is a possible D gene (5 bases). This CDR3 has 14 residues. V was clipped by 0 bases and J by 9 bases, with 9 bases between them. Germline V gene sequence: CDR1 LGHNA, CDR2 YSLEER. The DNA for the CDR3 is TGCGCCAGCAGCCAAGACAGGGTTGTTTCACCCCTCCACTTT. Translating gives CASSQDRVVSPLHF.

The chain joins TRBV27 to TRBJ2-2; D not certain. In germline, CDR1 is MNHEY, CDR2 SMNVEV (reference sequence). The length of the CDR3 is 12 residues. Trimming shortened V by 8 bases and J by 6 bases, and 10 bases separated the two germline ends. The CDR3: CASFKGSGELFF. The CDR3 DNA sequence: TGTGCCAGCTTTAAGGGTTCCGGGGAGCTGTTTTTT.

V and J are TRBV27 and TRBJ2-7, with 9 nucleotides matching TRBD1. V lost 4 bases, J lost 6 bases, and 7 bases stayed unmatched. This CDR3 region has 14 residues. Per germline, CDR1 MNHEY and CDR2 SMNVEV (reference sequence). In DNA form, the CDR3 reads TGTGCCAGCAGTTCCCGGGACAGGGCTTTCGAGCAGTACTTC. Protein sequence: CASSSRDRAFEQYF.

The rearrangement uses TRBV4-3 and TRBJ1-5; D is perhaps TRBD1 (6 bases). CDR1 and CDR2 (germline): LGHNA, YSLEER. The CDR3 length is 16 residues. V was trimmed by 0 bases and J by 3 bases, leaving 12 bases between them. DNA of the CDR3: TGCGCCAGCAGCCAAGATTGGGGGGCCGACAATCAGCCCCAGCATTTT. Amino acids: CASSQDWGADNQPQHF.

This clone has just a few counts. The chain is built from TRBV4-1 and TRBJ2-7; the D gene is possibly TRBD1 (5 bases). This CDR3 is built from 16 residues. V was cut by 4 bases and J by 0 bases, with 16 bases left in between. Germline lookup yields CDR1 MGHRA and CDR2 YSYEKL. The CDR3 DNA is TGCGCCAGCAGCCGAACAGGTTCGTACGGCTCCTACGAGCAGTACTTC. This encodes CASSRTGSYGSYEQYF.

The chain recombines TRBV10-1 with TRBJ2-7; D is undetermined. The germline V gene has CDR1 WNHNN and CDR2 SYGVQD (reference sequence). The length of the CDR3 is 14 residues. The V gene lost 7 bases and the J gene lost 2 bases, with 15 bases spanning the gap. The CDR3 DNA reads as TGCGCCAGCATTGCCCAGCCCCCTCCCTACGAGCAGTACTTC. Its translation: CASIAQPPPYEQYF.

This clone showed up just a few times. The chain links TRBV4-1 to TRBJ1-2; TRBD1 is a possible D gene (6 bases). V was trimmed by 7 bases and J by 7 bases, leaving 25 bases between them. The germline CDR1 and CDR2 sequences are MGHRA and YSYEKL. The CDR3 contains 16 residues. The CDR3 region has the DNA TGCGCCAGCACCCCCGGGCGAACAGGGAACGTTGGTGGCTACACCTTC. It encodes CASTPGRTGNVGGYTF.

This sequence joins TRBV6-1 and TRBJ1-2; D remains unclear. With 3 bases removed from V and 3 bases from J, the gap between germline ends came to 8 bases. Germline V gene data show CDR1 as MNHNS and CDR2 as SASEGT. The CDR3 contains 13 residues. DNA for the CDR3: TGTGCCAGCAGTGACAAGGGTGACTATGGCTACACCTTC. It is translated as CASSDKGDYGYTF.

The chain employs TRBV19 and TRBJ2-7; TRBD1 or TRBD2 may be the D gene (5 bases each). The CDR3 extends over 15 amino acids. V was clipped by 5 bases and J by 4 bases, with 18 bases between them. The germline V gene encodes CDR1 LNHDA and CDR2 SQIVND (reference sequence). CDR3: CASSLGTVKRYEQYF. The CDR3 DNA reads TGTGCCAGTAGTCTTGGGACGGTGAAAAGGTACGAGCAGTACTTC.

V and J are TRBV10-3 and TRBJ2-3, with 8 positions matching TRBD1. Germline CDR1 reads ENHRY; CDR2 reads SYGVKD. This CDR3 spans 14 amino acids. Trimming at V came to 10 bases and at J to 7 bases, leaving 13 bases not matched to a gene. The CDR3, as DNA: TGTGCCACCCACGACAGGGGTAGTCTGAATACGCAGTATTTT. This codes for CATHDRGSLNTQYF.

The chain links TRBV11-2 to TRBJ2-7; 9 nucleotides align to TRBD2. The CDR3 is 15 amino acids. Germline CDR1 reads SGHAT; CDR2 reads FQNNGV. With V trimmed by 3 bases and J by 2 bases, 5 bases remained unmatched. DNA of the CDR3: TGTGCCAGCAGCTTGGGGGCTAGCGGGACCTACGAGCAGTACTTC. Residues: CASSLGASGTYEQYF.

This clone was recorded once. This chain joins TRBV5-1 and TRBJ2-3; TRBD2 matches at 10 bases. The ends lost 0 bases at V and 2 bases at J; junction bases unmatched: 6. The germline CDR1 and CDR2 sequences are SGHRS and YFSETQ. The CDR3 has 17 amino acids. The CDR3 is CASSLGLAGAVTDTQYF. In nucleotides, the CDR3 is TGCGCCAGCAGCTTGGGGCTAGCGGGGGCGGTCACAGATACGCAGTATTTT. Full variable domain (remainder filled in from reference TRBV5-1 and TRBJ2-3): KAGVTQTPRYLIKTRGQQVTLSCSPISGHRSVSWYQQTPGQGLQFLFEYFSETQRNKGNFPGRFSGRQFSNSRSEMNVSTLELGDSALYLCASSLGLAGAVTDTQYFGPGTRLTVL.

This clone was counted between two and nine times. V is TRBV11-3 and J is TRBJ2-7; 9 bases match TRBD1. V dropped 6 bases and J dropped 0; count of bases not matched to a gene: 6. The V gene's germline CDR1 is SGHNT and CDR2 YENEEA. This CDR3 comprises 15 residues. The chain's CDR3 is CASSSGTGSSYEQYF. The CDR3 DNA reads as TGTGCCAGCAGTTCCGGGACAGGGTCCTCCTACGAGCAGTACTTC.

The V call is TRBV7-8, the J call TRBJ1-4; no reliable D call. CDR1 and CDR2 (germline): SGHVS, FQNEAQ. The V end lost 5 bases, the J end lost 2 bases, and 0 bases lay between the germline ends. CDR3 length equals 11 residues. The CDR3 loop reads CASSTNEKLFF. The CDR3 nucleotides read TGTGCCAGCAGCACTAATGAAAAACTGTTTTTT.

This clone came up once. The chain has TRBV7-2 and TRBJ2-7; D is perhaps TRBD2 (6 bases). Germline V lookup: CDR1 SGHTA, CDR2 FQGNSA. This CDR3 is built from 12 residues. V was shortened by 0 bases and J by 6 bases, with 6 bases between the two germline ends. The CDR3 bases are TGTGCCAGCAGCTTAGCGGGAGGCGAGCAGTACTTC. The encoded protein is CASSLAGGEQYF.